The T cell receptor (beta chain) under discussion was sequenced for a study of human T cells and chemical hapten exposure. Source study methods: A typical sample had roughly 96,000 TCRs, with roughly 23,224 to 690,600 overall. From the RACE reads, TCRdb called clonotypes with MiXCR, one entry per CDR3 protein. TCRdb's processing, not the authors', yielded these V and J calls. The table records under 400,000 distinct CDR3 sequences, 5.1% of them present only once. As for time point: pre-sensitization, week 0. As for treatment: therapeutic diphenylcyclopropenone sensitization with weekly scalp DPC. The table lists this clonotype with many counts. Antigen: not known. Points from the study as a whole: While controls formed fewer of them, expanded TCRs formed significantly more large CDR3 similarity clusters.

The material was whole blood, obtained in connection with sensitization to the hapten diphenylcyclopropenone (DPC). The source of this sequence is a woman in her forties or fifties with alopecia areata. Some clones in this sample may be carry-over from other donors' samples.

In DNA, the CDR3 is TGTGCCAGCAGTCGTTTCGGTATCGACAGGGGGACAGGAGCTAACTATGGCTACACCTTC. Its protein product is CASSRFGIDRGTGANYGYTF. The chain carries TRBV27 and TRBJ1-2; 9 nucleotides align to TRBD1. The CDR3 loop spans 20 amino acids. Germline-derived CDR1 and CDR2 are MNHEY and SMNVEV (reference sequence). Trimming cost V 5 bases and J 0 bases; bases outside gene matches: 19.